This is a list of T cell receptor beta chains from one sample in a study of blood T cells in healthy people across ages. TCRdb processed the 5' RACE reads anew with MiXCR; each CDR3 protein has one entry. The table records about 1.6 million distinct CDR3 sequences, about 35% of them present only once. The sequenced sample was blood. The source of these receptors is a woman in her 30s in good health. Each CDR3 is given without its conserved first and last residue. Not every row has a clone size; where given, it reads once, few, many or a size class.

TRBJ2-3 13 . TRBV3-1 ASSQVRGGADTQY
TRBJ2-1 14 few TRBV3-1 ASSQGRVAAYNEQF
. 14 few TRBV20-1 SATLALAVSIHEQY
TRBJ1-2 12 few TRBV7-3 ASSSSGQGPGYT
TRBJ2-7 14 few TRBV3-1 ASSPARAGETYEQY
TRBJ2-4 11 few TRBV20-1 SARGGDGDIQY
TRBJ1-5 13 . TRBV28 ASRLQRAFNQPRH
TRBJ2-3 11 . TRBV20-1 SARIRPRDTQY
TRBJ2-1 14 . TRBV20-1 SAESLLAGNYNEQF
TRBJ1-4 13 . TRBV5-6 ASSLEQGSNEKLF
TRBJ2-7 13 . TRBV6-5 ASRPGQGAWYEQY
TRBJ1-1 10 . TRBV10-3 AISRDPDGAF
TRBJ1-2 13 . TRBV9 ASSPFAGANYGYT
TRBJ2-3 12 few TRBV20-1 SARVAGGLDTQY
TRBJ2-7 11 many TRBV5-5 ASSLERDHEQY
. 10 . TRBV21-1 ASSFWTSEQY
TRBJ2-2 13 . TRBV10-3 ATGLNRVVTGELF
TRBJ2-2 12 . TRBV5-1 ASSLNPNTGELF
TRBJ2-3 13 . TRBV5-1 ASSLVADSTDTQY
TRBJ1-2 14 . TRBV6-2/TRBV6-3 ASSYSNAGPNYGYT
TRBJ2-6 17 once TRBV28 ASSFGFRDHLNGANVLT
TRBJ2-1 13 . TRBV4-2 ASSRETGTYNEQF
TRBJ1-1 12 . TRBV3-1 ASSQNSMNTEAF
TRBJ2-7 14 few TRBV6-2/TRBV6-3 ASTYEYGSFSYEQY
TRBJ2-3 14 once TRBV7-3 ASSLIRGTDTDTQY
TRBJ1-1 10 few TRBV20-1 SGAGQYTEAF
TRBJ2-7 14 . TRBV20-1 SAPGLAGSRDNGQY
TRBJ1-5 13 . TRBV12-3/TRBV12-4 ASKPQGGPNQPQH
TRBJ2-1 14 . TRBV27 ASSEVAVGRYNEQF
TRBJ2-3 16 . TRBV28 ANSSSGLAGGRTDTQY
TRBJ2-1 14 . TRBV14 ASSPMRLAIWNEQF
TRBJ1-2 10 . TRBV30 ACRVSNYGYT
TRBJ2-5 14 . TRBV3-1 ASSRRTGRWQETQY
. 13 . TRBV7-6 ASSNSERLTYEQY
TRBJ2-3 12 . TRBV12-3/TRBV12-4 ASNPQGVSDTQY
TRBJ2-7 13 many TRBV7-6 ASSSLAGGSYEQY
TRBJ2-1 13 . TRBV20-1 SAFRPGRTYNEQF
TRBJ2-3 13 . TRBV28 ASSLPTLSTDTQY
TRBJ1-2 9 . TRBV20-1 SASLYYGYT
TRBJ1-1 10 few TRBV20-1 SARDWGSEAF
TRBJ2-7 12 . TRBV30 AWSGGKLSYEQY
TRBJ2-2 13 . TRBV2 ASRSAGGITGELF
TRBJ2-3 12 few TRBV2 ASSKQTNTDTQY
TRBJ1-2 10 . TRBV7-2 ASSFSSYGYT
TRBJ2-7 11 . TRBV21-1 ASSRRTAPEQY
TRBJ2-6 12 . TRBV27 ASSFLSGANVPT
TRBJ1-2 13 . TRBV30 AWSVTPTGSYGYT
TRBJ2-2 13 . TRBV4-1 ASSRGARGTGELF
TRBJ2-3 10 many TRBV29-1 SVGTSTDTQY
TRBJ2-3 13 few TRBV9 ASSVGPRGTDTQY
TRBJ2-5 13 . TRBV2 ASSEGGGSPLEQY
TRBJ1-1 11 . TRBV5-1 ASSLKSGAGAF
TRBJ2-7 13 . TRBV6-6 TSSLEQGSPYEQY
TRBJ2-3 13 . TRBV6-1 ASRPWPGHTDTQY
TRBJ1-1 12 few TRBV20-1 SASHSAGNTEAF